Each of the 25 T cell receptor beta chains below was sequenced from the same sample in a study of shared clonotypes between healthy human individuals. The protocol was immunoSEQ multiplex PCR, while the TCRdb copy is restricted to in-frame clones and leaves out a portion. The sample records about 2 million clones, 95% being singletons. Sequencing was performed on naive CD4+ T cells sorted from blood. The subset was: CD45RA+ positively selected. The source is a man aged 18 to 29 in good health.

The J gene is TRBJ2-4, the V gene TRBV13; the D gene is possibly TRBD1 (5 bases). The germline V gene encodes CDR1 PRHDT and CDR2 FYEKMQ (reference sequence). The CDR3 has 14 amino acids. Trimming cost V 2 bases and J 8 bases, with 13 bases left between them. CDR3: CASSLTNRLDIQYF. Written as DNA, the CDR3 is TGTGCCAGCAGCTTAACCAACAGGTTGGACATTCAGTACTTC. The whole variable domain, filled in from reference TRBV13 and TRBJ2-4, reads AAGVIQSPRHLIKEKRETATLKCYPIPRHDTVYWYQQGPGQDPQFLISFYEKMQSDKGSIPDRFSAQQFSDYHSELNMSSLELGDSALYFCASSLTNRLDIQYFGAGTRLSVL.

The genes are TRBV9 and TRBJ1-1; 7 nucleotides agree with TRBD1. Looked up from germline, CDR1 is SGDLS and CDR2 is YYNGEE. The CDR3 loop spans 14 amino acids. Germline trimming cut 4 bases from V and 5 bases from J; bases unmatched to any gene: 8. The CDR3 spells CASSPDRSGTEAFF. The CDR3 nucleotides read TGTGCCAGCAGCCCGGACAGGTCAGGTACTGAAGCTTTCTTT. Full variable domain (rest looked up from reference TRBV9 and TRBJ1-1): DSGVTQTPKHLITATGQRVTLRCSPRSGDLSVYWYQQSLDQGLQFLIQYYNGEERAKGNILERFSAQQFPDLHSELNLSSLELGDSALYFCASSPDRSGTEAFFGQGTRLTVV.

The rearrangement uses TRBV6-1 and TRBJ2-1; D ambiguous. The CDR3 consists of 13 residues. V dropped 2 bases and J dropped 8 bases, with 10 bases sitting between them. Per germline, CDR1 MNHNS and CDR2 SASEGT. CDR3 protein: CASSEYDHDEQFF. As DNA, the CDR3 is TGTGCCAGCAGTGAATACGATCACGATGAGCAGTTCTTC.

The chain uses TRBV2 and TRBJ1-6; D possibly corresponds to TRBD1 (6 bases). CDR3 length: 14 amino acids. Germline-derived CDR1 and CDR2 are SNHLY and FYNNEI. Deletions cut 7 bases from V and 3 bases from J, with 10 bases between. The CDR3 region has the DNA TGTGCCAGCATCCAGGACAGCTATAATTCACCCCTCCACTTT. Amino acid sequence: CASIQDSYNSPLHF.

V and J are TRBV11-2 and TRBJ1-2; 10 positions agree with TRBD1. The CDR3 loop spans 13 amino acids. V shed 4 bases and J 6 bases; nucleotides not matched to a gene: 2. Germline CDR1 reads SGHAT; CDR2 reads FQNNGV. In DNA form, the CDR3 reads TGTGCCAGCAGCTGGGGGACAGGGGATGGCTACACCTTC. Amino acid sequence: CASSWGTGDGYTF. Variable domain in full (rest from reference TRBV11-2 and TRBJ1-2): EAGVAQSPRYKIIEKRQSVAFWCNPISGHATLYWYQQILGQGPKLLIQFQNNGVVDDSQLPKDRFSAERLKGVDSTLKIQPAKLEDSAVYLCASSWGTGDGYTFGSGTRLTVV.

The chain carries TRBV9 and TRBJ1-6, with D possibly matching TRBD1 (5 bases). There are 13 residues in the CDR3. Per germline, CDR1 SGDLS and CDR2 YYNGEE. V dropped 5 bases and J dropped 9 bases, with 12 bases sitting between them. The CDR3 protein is CASSLGQGSPLHF. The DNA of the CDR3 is TGTGCCAGCAGTCTGGGTCAGGGTTCACCCCTCCACTTT.

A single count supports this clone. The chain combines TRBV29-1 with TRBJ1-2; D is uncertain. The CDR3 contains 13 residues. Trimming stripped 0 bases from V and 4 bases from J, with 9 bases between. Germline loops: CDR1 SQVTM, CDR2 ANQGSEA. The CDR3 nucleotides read TGCAGCGTTGAAGATGCGGTAACCTATGGCTACACCTTC. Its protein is CSVEDAVTYGYTF. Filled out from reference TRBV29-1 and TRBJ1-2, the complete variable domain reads SAVISQKPSRDICQRGTSLTIQCQVDSQVTMMFWYRQQPGQSLTLIATANQGSEATYESGFVIDKFPISRPNLTFSTLTVSNMSPEDSSIYLCSVEDAVTYGYTFGSGTRLTVV.

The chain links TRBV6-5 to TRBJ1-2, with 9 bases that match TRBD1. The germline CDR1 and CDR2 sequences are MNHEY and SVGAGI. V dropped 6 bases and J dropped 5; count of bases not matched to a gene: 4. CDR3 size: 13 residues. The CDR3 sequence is CASREGQGYGYTF. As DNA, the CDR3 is TGTGCCAGCAGGGAGGGACAGGGTTATGGCTACACCTTC.

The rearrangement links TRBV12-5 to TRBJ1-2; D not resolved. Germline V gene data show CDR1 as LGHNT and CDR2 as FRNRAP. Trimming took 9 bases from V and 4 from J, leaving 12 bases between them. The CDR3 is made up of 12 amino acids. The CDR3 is CASAREAYGYTF. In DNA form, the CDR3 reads TGTGCTAGCGCTCGGGAGGCCTATGGCTACACCTTC.

CDR3 residues: CASSRLAGDNEQYF. The CDR3 bases are TGTGCCAGCAGCCGACTAGCGGGAGATAACGAGCAGTACTTC. The V and J genes are TRBV2 and TRBJ2-7; 12 nucleotides align to TRBD2. The CDR3 is made up of 14 amino acids. CDR1 and CDR2 from the germline V gene are SNHLY and FYNNEI. The trim removed 6 bases at V and 5 bases at J, leaving 5 bases unmatched.

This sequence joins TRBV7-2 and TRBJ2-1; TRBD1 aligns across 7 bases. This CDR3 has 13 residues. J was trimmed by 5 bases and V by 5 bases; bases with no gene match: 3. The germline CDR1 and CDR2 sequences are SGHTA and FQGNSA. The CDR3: CASSLTGNNEQFF. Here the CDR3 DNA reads TGTGCCAGCAGCCTGACAGGGAACAATGAGCAGTTCTTC.

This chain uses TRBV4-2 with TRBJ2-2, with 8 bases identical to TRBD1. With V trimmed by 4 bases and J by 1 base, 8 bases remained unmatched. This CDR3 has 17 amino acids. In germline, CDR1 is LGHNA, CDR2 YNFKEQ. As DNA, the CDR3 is TGTGCCAGCAGCCTGTTCTCAGGGGGCTGGAACACCGGGGAGCTGTTTTTT. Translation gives CASSLFSGGWNTGELFF.

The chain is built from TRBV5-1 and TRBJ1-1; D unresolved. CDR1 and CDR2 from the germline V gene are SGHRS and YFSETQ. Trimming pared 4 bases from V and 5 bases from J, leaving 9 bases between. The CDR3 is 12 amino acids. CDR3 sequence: CASSQVGTEAFF. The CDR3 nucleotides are TGCGCCAGCAGCCAGGTGGGAACTGAAGCTTTCTTT.

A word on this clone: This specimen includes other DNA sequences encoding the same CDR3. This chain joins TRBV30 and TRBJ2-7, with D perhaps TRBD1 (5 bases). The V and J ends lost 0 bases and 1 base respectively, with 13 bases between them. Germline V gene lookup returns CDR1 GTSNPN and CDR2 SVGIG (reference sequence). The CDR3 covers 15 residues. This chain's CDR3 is CAWSVGQGPSYEQYF. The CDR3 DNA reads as TGTGCCTGGAGTGTAGGTCAGGGCCCTTCCTACGAGCAGTACTTC.

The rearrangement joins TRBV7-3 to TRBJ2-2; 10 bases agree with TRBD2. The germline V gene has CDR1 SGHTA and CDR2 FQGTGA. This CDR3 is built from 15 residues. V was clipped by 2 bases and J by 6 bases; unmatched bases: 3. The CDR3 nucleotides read TGTGCCAGCAGCTTACTAGCGGGGGAAGCCGGGGAGCTGTTTTTT. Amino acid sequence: CASSLLAGEAGELFF.

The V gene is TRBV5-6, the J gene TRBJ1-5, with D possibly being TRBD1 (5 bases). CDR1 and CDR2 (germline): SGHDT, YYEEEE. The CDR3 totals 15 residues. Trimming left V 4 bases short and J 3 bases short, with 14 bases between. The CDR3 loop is CASSQMGRDNQPQHF. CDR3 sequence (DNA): TGTGCCAGCAGCCAAATGGGACGGGACAATCAGCCCCAGCATTTT.

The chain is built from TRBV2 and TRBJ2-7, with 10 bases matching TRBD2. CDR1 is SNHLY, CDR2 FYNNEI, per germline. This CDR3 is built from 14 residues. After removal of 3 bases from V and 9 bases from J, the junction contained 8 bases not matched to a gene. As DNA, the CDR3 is TGTGCCAGCAGTGACTTAGCTAGCGGGGGCCCGCAGTACTTC. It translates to CASSDLASGGPQYF.

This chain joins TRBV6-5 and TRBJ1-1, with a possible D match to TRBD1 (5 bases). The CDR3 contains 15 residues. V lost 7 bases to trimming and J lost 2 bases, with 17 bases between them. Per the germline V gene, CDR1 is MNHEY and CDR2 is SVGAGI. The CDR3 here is CASIGVAGTNTEAFF. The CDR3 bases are TGTGCCAGCATAGGGGTGGCGGGCACCAACACTGAAGCTTTCTTT.

The CDR3 here is CASGQRSQETQYF. CDR3 nucleotides: TGTGCCAGCGGACAGCGATCCCAAGAGACCCAGTACTTC. The rearrangement links TRBV6-1 to TRBJ2-5; weak D call: TRBD1 (6 bases). Germline V gene lookup returns CDR1 MNHNS and CDR2 SASEGT. The CDR3 is 13 residues long. V dropped 8 bases and J dropped 1 base, with 11 bases sitting between them.

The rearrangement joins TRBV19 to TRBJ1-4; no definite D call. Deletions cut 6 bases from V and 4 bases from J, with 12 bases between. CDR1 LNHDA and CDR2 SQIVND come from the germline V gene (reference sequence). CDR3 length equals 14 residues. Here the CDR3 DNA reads TGTGCCAGTAGACGACAAAGTGGTAATGAAAAACTGTTTTTT. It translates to CASRRQSGNEKLFF.

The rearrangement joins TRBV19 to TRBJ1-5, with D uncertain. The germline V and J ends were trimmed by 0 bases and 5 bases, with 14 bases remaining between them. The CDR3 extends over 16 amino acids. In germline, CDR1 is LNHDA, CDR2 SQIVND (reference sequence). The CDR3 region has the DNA TGTGCCAGTAGTATAGATGGGCCCCGCAATGATCAGCCCCAGCATTTT. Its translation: CASSIDGPRNDQPQHF.

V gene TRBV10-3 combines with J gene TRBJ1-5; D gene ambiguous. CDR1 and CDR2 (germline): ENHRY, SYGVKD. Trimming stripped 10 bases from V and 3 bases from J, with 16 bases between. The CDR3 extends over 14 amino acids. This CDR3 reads CATHKGGSNQPQHF. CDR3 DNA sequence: TGTGCCACCCATAAGGGAGGATCCAATCAGCCCCAGCATTTT.

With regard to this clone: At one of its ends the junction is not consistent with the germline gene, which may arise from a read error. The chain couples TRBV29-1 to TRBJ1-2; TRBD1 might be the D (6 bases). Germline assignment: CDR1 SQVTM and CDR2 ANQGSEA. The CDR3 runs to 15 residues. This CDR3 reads CSVEVFRFAGGGEYF. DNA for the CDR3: TGCAGCGTTGAAGTCTTCCGTTTTGCGGGGGGCGGAGAGTACTTC.

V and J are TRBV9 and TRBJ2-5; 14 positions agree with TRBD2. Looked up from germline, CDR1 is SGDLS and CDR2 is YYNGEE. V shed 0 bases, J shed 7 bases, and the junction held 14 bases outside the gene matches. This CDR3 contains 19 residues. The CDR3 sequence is CASSVATQGLAGEAWTQYF. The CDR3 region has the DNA TGTGCCAGCAGCGTAGCTACCCAGGGACTAGCGGGAGAAGCGTGGACCCAGTACTTC.

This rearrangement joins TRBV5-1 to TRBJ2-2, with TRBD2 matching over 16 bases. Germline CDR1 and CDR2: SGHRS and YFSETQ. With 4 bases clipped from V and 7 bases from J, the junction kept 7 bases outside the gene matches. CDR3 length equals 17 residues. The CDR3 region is CASSAGLAGGPVGELFF. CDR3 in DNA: TGCGCCAGCAGCGCGGGACTAGCGGGAGGGCCAGTCGGGGAGCTGTTTTTT.